Below are 23 T cell receptor beta chains sequenced from a single sample in a study of blood T cell repertoires in COVID-19. TCRdb keeps only in-frame clones here, not all; method: immunoSEQ multiplex PCR. The sample contains some 420,000 clones, 75% to 90% of which appear only once. Sample: PBMCs or T cells enriched from blood (not recorded which). These receptors were obtained from a man aged 30 to 39 who had recovered from COVID-19.

V is TRBV5-1 and J is TRBJ2-1; possible D gene TRBD2, 6 bases. The V gene's germline CDR1 is SGHRS and CDR2 YFSETQ. This CDR3 contains 14 residues. The V gene lost 4 bases and the J gene lost 6 bases, with 14 bases spanning the gap. This CDR3 is CASSPEGRINEQFF. The CDR3 DNA reads TGCGCCAGCAGCCCGGAGGGACGCATCAATGAGCAGTTCTTC.

The chain uses TRBV28 and TRBJ1-2, with 11 bases aligning to TRBD1. Germline assignment: CDR1 MDHEN and CDR2 SYDVKM. J gave up 5 bases and V 5 bases, and 4 bases lay outside the gene matches. The CDR3 has 14 amino acids. The CDR3 spells CASSGTGGHYGYTF. Here the CDR3 DNA reads TGTGCCAGCAGTGGGACAGGGGGACATTATGGCTACACCTTC.

This chain uses TRBV6-5 with TRBJ2-2; 8 nucleotides match TRBD2. CDR1 MNHEY and CDR2 SVGAGI come from the germline V gene. The CDR3 contains 13 residues. The ends lost 7 bases at V and 4 bases at J; junction bases unmatched: 2. The CDR3 spells CASTGGGTGELFF. CDR3 nucleotides: TGTGCCAGCACCGGGGGGGGCACCGGGGAGCTGTTTTTT.

This clone appeared a few times. The rearrangement uses TRBV10-3 and TRBJ1-5; D perhaps matches TRBD1 (5 bases). The CDR3 is 14 residues long. The germline gives CDR1 ENHRY, CDR2 SYGVKD. Trimming removed 3 bases from V and 1 base from J, with 7 bases in between. The CDR3 spells CAISDGGSNQPQHF. As DNA, the CDR3 is TGTGCCATCAGTGACGGGGGGAGCAATCAGCCCCAGCATTTT.

The rearrangement joins TRBV5-8 to TRBJ1-6; no reliable D call. CDR3 length: 14 amino acids. The ends were cut back, 2 bases at V and 9 bases at J, with 12 bases in the middle. Germline values: CDR1 SGHTS, CDR2 YDEGEE. The CDR3 region is CASSFPSQASPLHF. CDR3 in DNA: TGTGCCAGCAGCTTCCCCTCGCAGGCTTCACCCCTCCACTTT.

This clone was counted a few times. The chain combines TRBV5-1 with TRBJ2-7; 11 bases agree with TRBD2. V was clipped by 4 bases and J by 5 bases; unmatched bases: 5. Germline V gives CDR1 SGHRS, CDR2 YFSETQ. This CDR3 spans 14 amino acids. CDR3 protein: CASSATSGNHEQYF. The CDR3 DNA reads TGCGCCAGCAGCGCGACTAGCGGGAACCACGAGCAGTACTTC.

The CDR3: CASSRENSPLHF. Here the CDR3 DNA reads TGTGCCAGCAGCCGAGAAAATTCACCCCTCCACTTT. This chain uses TRBV2 with TRBJ1-6; D unresolved. Trimming removed 6 bases at V and 7 bases at J, with 7 bases between. The germline V gene encodes CDR1 SNHLY and CDR2 FYNNEI. The length of the CDR3 is 12 residues.

V and J are TRBV7-9 and TRBJ2-7; 10 positions agree with TRBD2. V was clipped by 5 bases and J by 1 base; unmatched bases: 8. Germline assignment: CDR1 SEHNR and CDR2 FQNEAQ (reference sequence). The CDR3 runs to 16 residues. As DNA, the CDR3 is TGTGCCAGCAGCATATCTAGCGGGAGTCCATCCTACGAGCAGTACTTC. It codes for CASSISSGSPSYEQYF.

The chain carries TRBV6-5 and TRBJ2-1, with 7 bases matching TRBD2. Germline V CDR1 and CDR2: MNHEY, SVGAGI. The length of the CDR3 is 15 residues. V shed 3 bases, J shed 4 bases, and the junction held 6 bases outside the gene matches. The CDR3 DNA sequence: TGTGCCAGCAGTTATAGGCTAGCGGAATACAATGAGCAGTTCTTC. Protein product: CASSYRLAEYNEQFF.

This clone was observed a few times. The chain employs TRBV18 and TRBJ1-3; D may be TRBD1 (5 bases). The CDR3 has 16 amino acids. V was clipped by 3 bases and J by 4 bases, with 16 bases between them. Germline-derived CDR1 and CDR2 are KGHSH and LQKENI. Here the CDR3 reads CASSPGGTLRGNTIYF. DNA for the CDR3: TGTGCCAGCTCACCGGGAGGGACCTTGAGAGGAAACACCATATATTTT.

The rearrangement links TRBV10-3 to TRBJ1-1, with a weak D call TRBD1 (5 bases). The CDR3 covers 14 residues. Trimming pared 2 bases from V and 7 bases from J, leaving 14 bases between. Germline V gene data show CDR1 as ENHRY and CDR2 as SYGVKD. The CDR3 DNA follows: TGTGCCATCAGTGAGCCTACAGGTAACGTTGAAGCTTTCTTT. Translated, it gives CAISEPTGNVEAFF.

The rearrangement joins TRBV6-6 to TRBJ1-1; 8 positions match TRBD1. This CDR3 is built from 15 residues. Germline V gene sequence: CDR1 MNHNY, CDR2 SVGAGI (reference sequence). Trimming took 0 bases from V and 1 from J; bases not matched to a gene: 1. CDR3 protein: CASSYSGQGNTEAFF. The CDR3 nucleotides are TGTGCCAGCAGTTACTCAGGACAGGGGAACACTGAAGCTTTCTTT.

The chain uses TRBV5-1 and TRBJ2-7, with 7 bases identical to TRBD2. Germline-derived CDR1 and CDR2 are SGHRS and YFSETQ. The CDR3 loop spans 15 amino acids. V shed 3 bases, J shed 7 bases, and the junction held 13 bases outside the gene matches. As DNA, the CDR3 is TGCGCCAGCAGCTCCCTGGCGGGAGTAATTGGGGAGCAGTACTTC. This codes for CASSSLAGVIGEQYF.

The chain couples TRBV19 to TRBJ1-4, with D perhaps matching TRBD1 (6 bases). V was shortened by 5 bases and J by 8 bases, with 21 bases between the two germline ends. This CDR3 spans 16 amino acids. Germline V gene data show CDR1 as LNHDA and CDR2 as SQIVND (reference sequence). CDR3 sequence: CASSSRPGTTGEKLFF. CDR3 DNA sequence: TGTGCCAGTAGTTCCCGTCCCGGGACAACAGGGGAAAAACTGTTTTTT.

This chain uses TRBV6-5 with TRBJ2-7; 10 positions agree with TRBD1. CDR1 is MNHEY and CDR2 is SVGAGI in the germline V gene. The CDR3 is made up of 15 amino acids. V lost 6 bases to trimming and J lost 2 bases; unmatched junction nucleotides: 7. As DNA, the CDR3 is TGTGCCAGCAGCCCCGGGACAGGGGAACCCTACGAGCAGTACTTC. This sequence encodes CASSPGTGEPYEQYF.

V and J are TRBV28 and TRBJ1-5; a weak D match, TRBD1 (6 bases). Trimming cost V 7 bases and J 5 bases, with 18 bases left between them. This CDR3 spans 15 amino acids. Germline V lookup: CDR1 MDHEN, CDR2 SYDVKM. CDR3: CASKQGSLVDQPQHF. CDR3 bases: TGTGCCAGCAAACAGGGTTCTCTGGTGGATCAGCCCCAGCATTTT.

This clone was detected only once. V is TRBV10-3 and J is TRBJ1-1, with 8 bases aligning to TRBD1. The CDR3 contains 14 residues. V dropped 6 bases and J dropped 4; count of bases not matched to a gene: 7. CDR1 is ENHRY and CDR2 is SYGVKD in the germline V gene. The CDR3 region is CAIRFGQGVTEAFF. The CDR3 DNA reads as TGTGCCATCAGGTTTGGACAGGGCGTCACTGAAGCTTTCTTT.

The rearrangement uses TRBV2 and TRBJ1-1; 7 nucleotides match TRBD1. This CDR3 is built from 13 residues. Germline trimming cut 10 bases from V and 0 bases from J; bases unmatched to any gene: 5. CDR1 is SNHLY and CDR2 is FYNNEI in the germline V gene. The CDR3 region is CATRGQMNTEAFF. The CDR3, as DNA: TGTGCCACCCGGGGACAGATGAACACTGAAGCTTTCTTT.

This clone was seen once. The CDR3 is CASSWTGSGELFF. The DNA of the CDR3 is TGTGCCAGCAGTTGGACAGGGTCCGGGGAGCTGTTTTTT. The V gene is TRBV12-3 or TRBV12-4, the J gene TRBJ2-2; TRBD1 agrees at 8 bases. After removal of 4 bases from V and 6 bases from J, the junction contained 1 base not matched to a gene. The CDR3 has 13 residues.

The genes are TRBV28 and TRBJ1-2; 9 nucleotides align to TRBD1. This CDR3 is built from 16 residues. The junction had 10 bases not matched to a gene; V was cut back by 4 bases and J by 4 bases. The V gene's germline CDR1 is MDHEN and CDR2 SYDVKM. CDR3 DNA sequence: TGTGCCAGCAGTTCCGCCGGGACAGGGAATGTCTATGGCTACACCTTC. Translating gives CASSSAGTGNVYGYTF.

The chain couples TRBV14 to TRBJ2-5; tentative D call: TRBD1 (5 bases). The germline CDR1 and CDR2 sequences are SGHDN and FVKESK. V lost 1 base and J 2 bases, leaving 8 bases between the germline ends. The CDR3 is 14 amino acids. The CDR3 here is CASSQGRAQETQYF. The CDR3 DNA reads as TGTGCCAGCAGCCAAGGCAGGGCTCAAGAGACCCAGTACTTC.

This sequence joins TRBV3-1 (or the pseudogene TRBV3-2) and TRBJ2-3; D may be TRBD1 (6 bases). Germline-derived CDR1 and CDR2 are LGHDT and YNNKEL (reference sequence). The V end was cut by 3 bases, the J end by 14 bases, with 15 bases between. The length of the CDR3 is 12 residues. The CDR3 nucleotides read TGTGCCAGCAGCCACGCCAGGGGCCGGCTGTATTTT. Protein product: CASSHARGRLYF.

This clone has a single count. This chain uses TRBV19 with TRBJ1-5; the D is unclear. V was clipped by 6 bases and J by 0 bases, with 12 bases between them. CDR1 LNHDA and CDR2 SQIVND come from the germline V gene (reference sequence). The CDR3 covers 15 residues. The CDR3 nucleotides are TGTGCCAGTAGGACAACGCTGGATAGCAATCAGCCCCAGCATTTT. The encoded protein is CASRTTLDSNQPQHF.